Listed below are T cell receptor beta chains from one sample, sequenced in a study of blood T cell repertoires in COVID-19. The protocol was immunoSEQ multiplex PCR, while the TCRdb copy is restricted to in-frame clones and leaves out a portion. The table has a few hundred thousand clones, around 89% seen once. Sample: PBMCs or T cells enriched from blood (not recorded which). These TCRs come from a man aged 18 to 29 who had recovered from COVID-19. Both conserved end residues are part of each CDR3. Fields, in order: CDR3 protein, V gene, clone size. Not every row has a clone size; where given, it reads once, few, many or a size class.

CASSLTNYEQYF TRBV11-2 .
CASSQDWVGDRGPGSSYNEQFF TRBV4-3 .
CASTQIPSGPLAFF TRBV6-5 .
CASSWTFGNTEAFF TRBV5-4 .
CASSAGTGGTDTQYF TRBV6-4 .
CASSGPSGGAETQYF TRBV2 .
CSVEHRDGGTQYF TRBV29-1 .
CRLAVGDGYTF TRBV20-1 few
CASSSPSSGYNEQFF TRBV28 .
CASSILSGNTIYF TRBV12-3/TRBV12-4 .
CASSEATGTSYEQYF TRBV6-1 .
CASSPSGSEQYF TRBV7-9 .
CASSSFYEQYF TRBV7-9 .
CASSLWGGGYTF TRBV7-2 .
CASSRGTTNTEAFF TRBV19 .
CASGRENYNSPLHF TRBV5-4 .
CASSGQGEGTEAFF TRBV7-9 .
CASSTGTGGPPLHF TRBV19 .
CAISESNSWGAPLHF TRBV10-3 .
CASSFGPSSYEQYF TRBV6-5 .
CASSLVATGGSGTQYF TRBV5-1 .
CASGTASATNEKLFF TRBV28 once
CASSLEGHPNYGYTF TRBV5-1 few
CASSLSRGWLDTTGELFF TRBV27 .
CATTHLRTGGPQETQYF TRBV24-1 .
CASSAGTGTGKGYTF TRBV19 .
CASSKRDRVNYGYTF TRBV7-8 .
CASSLGQGAAYGYTF TRBV18 .
CASSYQVGPGRTYEQYF TRBV6-8 .
CASSLTGGGGYTF TRBV5-4 .
CASSPTSGSINEQYF TRBV28 .
CATGQYNEQFF TRBV10-3 .
CASSTRQGASNTEAFF TRBV3-1/TRBV3-2 .
CASRMDRSTNYGYTF TRBV5-5 .
CASSPRRETQYF TRBV7-2 .
CATSRAVGQNTEAFF TRBV15 .
CASKDLAGRPYEQFF TRBV7-2 few
CASSLSGPLHSYEQYF TRBV11-2 .
CASSPGQLTYGYTF TRBV28 .
CASSLDPTAGAQYF TRBV7-9 .
CASTQRGSDSPLHF TRBV6-1 .
CASSKAGQGWETGELFF TRBV21-1 .
CASSLDRGGEAFF TRBV11-3 .
CASSSSSGMRTGELFF TRBV11-3 .
CASTLDSDDYGYTF TRBV9 .
CAISDAPLDSKETQYF TRBV10-3 .
CASSPRLETQYF TRBV12-3/TRBV12-4 once
CASSTGTGGPEAFF TRBV28 .
CASSFGWTGGYYGYTF TRBV5-1 .
CASSQAGQEGTEAFF TRBV4-2 .
CASSLGAVSSYEQYF TRBV5-4 .
CASSPPGQAGANVLTF TRBV18 .
CASGLGGDQETQYF TRBV12-5 .
CASSVSLASGNTIYF TRBV9 many
CASSSTRDSLGNTIYF TRBV18 .
CASSLGISGLAGENEQFF TRBV5-1 .
CASSLAGATNEKLFF TRBV5-1 .